This T cell receptor beta chain was retrieved from a study of breast tumors, draining lymph nodes, adjacent tissues. Study-wide results and caveats: Tumor TCR diversity was below lymph nodes but above nontumor tissue.

Trimming shortened V by 6 bases and J by 3 bases, and 9 bases separated the two germline ends. The CDR3 extends over 12 amino acids. Germline assignment: CDR1 ENHRY and CDR2 SYGVKD. This clonotype ranks as medium-sized (0.01 to 0.1%). Its target is not known. Axillary draining lymph nodes of breast cancer patients supplied the node samples. TCRdb re-derived calls from the multiplex PCR reads in MiXCR, one entry per CDR3 protein. The repertoire includes under 150,000 distinct CDR3 sequences, just under 20% of them detected once, and about 3.5% sits in the top ten. The source is a female donor with breast cancer. Some clones in this sample may be carry-over from other donors' samples. The chain links TRBV10-3 to TRBJ2-7; D possibly corresponds to TRBD2 (6 bases). The sample consisted of axillary lymph node tissue. The CDR3 DNA is TGTGCCATCAGAGGGGACTTCTACGAGCAGTACTTC. This sequence encodes CAIRGDFYEQYF.